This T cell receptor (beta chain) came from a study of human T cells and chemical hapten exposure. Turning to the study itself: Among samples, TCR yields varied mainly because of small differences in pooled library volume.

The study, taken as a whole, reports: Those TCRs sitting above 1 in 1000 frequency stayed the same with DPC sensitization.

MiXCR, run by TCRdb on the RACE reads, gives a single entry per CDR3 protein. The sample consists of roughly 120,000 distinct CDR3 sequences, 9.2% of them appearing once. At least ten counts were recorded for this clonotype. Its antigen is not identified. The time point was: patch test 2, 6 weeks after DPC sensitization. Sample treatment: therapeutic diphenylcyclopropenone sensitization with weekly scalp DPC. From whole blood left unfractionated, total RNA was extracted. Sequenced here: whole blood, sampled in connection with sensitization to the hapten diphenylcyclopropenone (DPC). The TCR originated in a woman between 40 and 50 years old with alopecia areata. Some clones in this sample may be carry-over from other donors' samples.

In nucleotides, the CDR3 is TGCGCCAGCAGCTTGGATTGGAAAGGGACCCAGTACTTC. Its protein product is CASSLDWKGTQYF. The J gene is TRBJ2-5, the V gene TRBV5-1; D not certain. The CDR3 sequence is 13 residues long. Per germline, CDR1 SGHRS and CDR2 YFSETQ. With 0 bases removed from V and 7 bases from J, the gap between germline ends came to 10 bases.